The rows below give T cell receptor beta chains drawn from one sample of a study of CD4 T cells in relation to SARS-CoV-2 and coronaviruses. Assay used: immunoSEQ multiplex PCR; TCRdb lists only in-frame clones, some missing. Of roughly 63,000 clones listed, 94% were seen once; the top ten hold over 0.11%. The sample was naive CD4+ T cells from PBMCs. These receptors were taken from a human donor in good health. CDR3s include the opening cysteine and the closing phenylalanine or tryptophan. D genes are given only for firm matches. Not every row has a clone size; where given, it reads once, few, many or a size class.

V gene	D gene	J gene	clone size	CDR3 protein	CDR3 DNA
TRBV6-6	NA	TRBJ2-3	NA	CASSYGGSSTDTQYF	TGTGCCAGCAGTTATGGGGGATCCAGCACAGATACGCAGTATTTT
TRBV9	TRBD2	TRBJ2-2	NA	CASSVVPGTGGSGELFF	TGTGCCAGCAGCGTAGTCCCCGGGACCGGGGGGTCCGGGGAGCTGTTTTTT
TRBV15	TRBD2	TRBJ2-3	NA	CATSRVTSGHTDTQYF	TGTGCCACCAGCAGAGTCACTAGCGGGCACACAGATACGCAGTATTTT
TRBV20-1	TRBD2	TRBJ2-5	NA	CSASDPRGREGHETQYF	TGCAGTGCTAGTGACCCTCGGGGGCGGGAGGGCCACGAGACCCAGTACTTC
TRBV18	TRBD1	TRBJ2-6	NA	CASSIQLGTGDSGANVLTF	TGTGCCAGCTCCATTCAATTAGGGACAGGGGACTCTGGGGCCAACGTCCTGACTTTC
TRBV28	TRBD1	TRBJ2-4	NA	CASRGQGANIQYF	TGTGCCAGCAGAGGACAGGGGGCAAACATTCAGTACTTC
TRBV13	NA	TRBJ2-1	NA	CASSRKLATSSYNEQFF	TGTGCCAGCAGCCGCAAACTAGCAACGAGCTCCTACAATGAGCAGTTCTTC
TRBV14	TRBD1	TRBJ1-3	NA	CASSQVGRGRGNTIYF	TGTGCCAGCAGCCAAGTCGGCAGGGGGAGAGGAAACACCATATATTTT
TRBV18	NA	TRBJ2-2	NA	CASSPLPGELFF	TGTGCCAGCTCCCCTCTTCCCGGGGAGCTGTTTTTT
TRBV6-5	NA	TRBJ2-6	NA	CASSYQISGANVLTF	TGTGCCAGCAGTTACCAGATCTCTGGGGCCAACGTCCTGACTTTC
TRBV9	NA	TRBJ1-1	few	CASSVGGVNTEAFF	TGTGCCAGCAGCGTTGGGGGAGTAAACACTGAAGCTTTCTTT
TRBV5-1	TRBD2	TRBJ2-7	NA	CASSSPGLAGGSEQYF	TGCGCCAGCAGCTCCCCGGGACTAGCGGGAGGGAGTGAGCAGTACTTC
TRBV5-6	TRBD2	TRBJ2-7	NA	CASSLRTSGDRVEQYF	TGTGCCAGCAGCTTACGGACTAGCGGGGACCGAGTCGAGCAGTACTTC
TRBV7-9	NA	TRBJ2-2	NA	CASTRQMNTGELFF	TGTGCCAGCACGCGACAGATGAACACCGGGGAGCTGTTTTTT
TRBV30	TRBD2	TRBJ2-3	NA	CAWYSRAGGPNSTDTQYF	TGTGCCTGGTATTCTAGGGCGGGAGGGCCGAATAGCACAGATACGCAGTATTTT
TRBV6-5	NA	TRBJ2-3	NA	CASRRDGTDTQYF	TGTGCCAGCAGGCGCGACGGCACAGATACGCAGTATTTT
TRBV7-3	NA	TRBJ1-1	NA	CASSLSQIMNTEAFF	TGTGCCAGCAGCTTAAGTCAGATAATGAACACTGAAGCTTTCTTT
TRBV6-5	NA	TRBJ1-2	NA	CASSSHRANYGYTF	TGTGCCAGCAGTTCACACAGGGCTAACTATGGCTACACCTTC
TRBV4-1	NA	TRBJ1-2	NA	CASSHPLVRLQFSPYYGYTF	TGCGCCAGCAGCCATCCCCTCGTTAGACTTCAATTTTCCCCTTACTATGGCTACACCTTC